What follows describes a single TCR beta chain. Its antigen remains unidentified. This record comes from a study of cytomegalovirus exposure and HLA in healthy donors. Study-level results: Presence/absence comparisons presumed near-even sequencing depth among donors. For most TCR sequences rarity was the rule, although some public TCRs occurred in many donors. Later analysis found that TCR beta chains associated with HLA were more clonally expanded than other, equally common chains. The classifier was said to identify cytomegalovirus status with high specificity and sensitivity.

Trimming removed 5 bases from V and 4 bases from J, with 15 bases in between. The germline gives CDR1 SEHNR, CDR2 FQNEAQ (reference sequence). The CDR3 length is 15 residues. The study ran its PCR with 60 Vbeta and 13 Jbeta primers. The repertoire was sequenced with immunoSEQ multiplex PCR; TCRdb's copy has only in-frame clones and lacks some. The data hold 90,000 to 110,000 clones, with about 81% observed a single time. The clonotype originates from a man between 25 and 39 years old in good health and CMV-seronegative. Sequencing was done on a sample of PBMCs. The chain uses TRBV7-9 and TRBJ1-5; D perhaps matches TRBD1 (6 bases). The CDR3 sequence: CASSPPGTHNQPQHF. The CDR3 DNA follows: TGTGCCAGCAGCCCACCAGGGACACATAATCAGCCCCAGCATTTT.